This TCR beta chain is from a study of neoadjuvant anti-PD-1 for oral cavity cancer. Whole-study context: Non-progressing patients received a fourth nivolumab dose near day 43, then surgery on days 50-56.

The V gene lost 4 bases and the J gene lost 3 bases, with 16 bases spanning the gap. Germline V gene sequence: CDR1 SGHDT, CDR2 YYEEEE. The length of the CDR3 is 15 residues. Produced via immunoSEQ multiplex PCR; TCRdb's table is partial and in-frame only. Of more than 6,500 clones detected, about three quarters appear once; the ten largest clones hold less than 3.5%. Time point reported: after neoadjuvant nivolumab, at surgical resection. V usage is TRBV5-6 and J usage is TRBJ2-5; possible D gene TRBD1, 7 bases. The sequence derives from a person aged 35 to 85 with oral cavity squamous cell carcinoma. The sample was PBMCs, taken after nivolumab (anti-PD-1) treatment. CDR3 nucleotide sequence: TGTGCCAGCAGCGCAATCGGCGGGACAGAAGAGACCCAGTACTTC. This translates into CASSAIGGTEETQYF.